A single T cell receptor beta chain is shown here with its context. In germline, CDR1 is SGHNT, CDR2 YYREEE (reference sequence). V dropped 0 bases and J dropped 6; count of bases not matched to a gene: 7. CDR3 length: 16 amino acids. This entry belongs to a study of shared T cell receptors in the human thymus. Method: immunoSEQ multiplex PCR; TCRdb's copy keeps in-frame clones and lacks some. The table records roughly 410,000 clones, approximately 95% of them present only once. Sequencing input: thymocytes. V usage is TRBV5-4 and J usage is TRBJ1-2; 11 bases fit TRBD1. The TCR was taken from a human donor. The CDR3 DNA follows: TGTGCCAGCAGCTTGGTTTTTGGGGGACAGGGGGATGGCTACACCTTC. It translates to CASSLVFGGQGDGYTF.